This entry lists 6 T cell receptor beta chains sequenced from one sample in a study of control samples from healthy donors and cancer patients. The assay was immunoSEQ multiplex PCR, and TCRdb's table has in-frame clones only and misses some. This table holds 200,000 or so clones, 90% to 95% found once. The sample consisted of blood. These receptors came from a man aged 25 to 45 in good health.

This clone was seen once. This sequence joins TRBV27 and TRBJ2-1; tentative D call: TRBD2 (5 bases). CDR1 and CDR2 from the germline V gene are MNHEY and SMNVEV (reference sequence). The CDR3 totals 16 residues. V was shortened by 5 bases and J by 0 bases, with 14 bases between the two germline ends. The CDR3 spells CASSPRTGSSYNEQFF. The CDR3, as DNA: TGTGCCAGCAGTCCACGGACTGGAAGCTCCTACAATGAGCAGTTCTTC.

V gene TRBV13 combines with J gene TRBJ1-2; 7 bases fit TRBD1. Germline CDR1 reads PRHDT; CDR2 reads FYEKMQ (reference sequence). The CDR3 length is 16 residues. With 5 bases clipped from V and 4 bases from J, the junction kept 13 bases outside the gene matches. CDR3 protein: CASSPPPQGRPYGYTF. The CDR3 bases are TGTGCCAGCAGCCCGCCCCCACAGGGGCGCCCCTATGGCTACACCTTC.

V gene TRBV29-1 combines with J gene TRBJ2-5, with TRBD1 matching over 8 bases. This CDR3 comprises 14 residues. Germline CDR1 is SQVTM and CDR2 is ANQGSEA. After removal of 2 bases from V and 6 bases from J, the junction contained 8 bases not matched to a gene. DNA for the CDR3: TGCAGCGTTGAACCCGACAGGGGCGTGAAGACCCAGTACTTC. Protein product: CSVEPDRGVKTQYF.

The chain has TRBV2 and TRBJ2-4, with 8 bases identical to TRBD2. Germline CDR1 is SNHLY and CDR2 is FYNNEI. With V trimmed by 4 bases and J by 0 bases, 2 bases remained unmatched. This CDR3 region has 15 residues. CDR3 DNA: TGTGCCAGCAGTGTCGGGGGGGCAGCCAAAAACATTCAGTACTTC. Translation gives CASSVGGAAKNIQYF.

DNA for the CDR3: TGTGCCAGCAGCAATTCCGGTAGGAGCAATCAGCCCCAGCATTTT. It is translated as CASSNSGRSNQPQHF. This chain uses TRBV6-6 with TRBJ1-5; D gene unclear. Deletions cut 6 bases from V and 1 base from J, with 13 bases between. The CDR3 contains 15 residues. CDR1 and CDR2 from the germline V gene are MNHNY and SVGAGI (reference sequence).

This sequence joins TRBV12-5 and TRBJ2-3; TRBD2 is a possible D gene (6 bases). Trimming shortened V by 7 bases and J by 6 bases, and 17 bases separated the two germline ends. The CDR3 covers 14 residues. The V gene's germline CDR1 is LGHNT and CDR2 FRNRAP. The chain's CDR3 is CASATTPGVDTQYF. The CDR3 DNA reads TGTGCTAGTGCCACGACTCCGGGGGTGGATACGCAGTATTTT.